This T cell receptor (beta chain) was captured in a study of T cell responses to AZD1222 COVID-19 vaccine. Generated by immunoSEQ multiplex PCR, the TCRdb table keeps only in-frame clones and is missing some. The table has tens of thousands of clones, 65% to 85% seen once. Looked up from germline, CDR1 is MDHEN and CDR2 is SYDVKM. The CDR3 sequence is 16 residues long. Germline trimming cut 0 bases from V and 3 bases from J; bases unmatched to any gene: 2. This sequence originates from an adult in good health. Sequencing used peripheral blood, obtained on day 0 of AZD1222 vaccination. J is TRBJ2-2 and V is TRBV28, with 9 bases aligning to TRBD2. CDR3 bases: TGTGCCAGCAGTTTATGGACTAGCGGCTACACCGGGGAGCTGTTTTTT. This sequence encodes CASSLWTSGYTGELFF.